The 3 T cell receptor beta chains below all came from one sample that was sequenced in a study of blood T cell repertoires in COVID-19. Repertoires were generated with immunoSEQ multiplex PCR, while TCRdb's copy carries only in-frame clones and drops some. The sample gives some 50,000 clones, under 85% of which show up once; 8% to 9% is in the top ten. Sequenced sample: peripheral blood. These receptors all stem from an elderly man in a cohort sampled during active COVID-19.

The V and J genes are TRBV18 and TRBJ2-1, with TRBD2 matching 10 bases. Germline CDR1 KGHSH, CDR2 LQKENI. The CDR3 has 14 residues. J lost 6 bases, V lost 6 bases, and 5 bases had no gene match. In DNA, the CDR3 is TGTGCCAGCTCGCGGACTAGCGGCAGCAATGAGCAGTTCTTC. Amino acid sequence: CASSRTSGSNEQFF.

V is TRBV5-4 and J is TRBJ2-3, with 7 bases lining up with TRBD2. The CDR3 contains 16 residues. After removal of 0 bases from V and 0 bases from J, the junction contained 4 bases not matched to a gene. The germline V gene has CDR1 SGHNT and CDR2 YYREEE (reference sequence). CDR3 loop: CASSLAGSGSTDTQYF. In DNA form, the CDR3 reads TGTGCCAGCAGCTTGGCTGGTAGCGGGAGCACAGATACGCAGTATTTT.

The chain joins TRBV2 to TRBJ1-5, with a weak D call TRBD1 (6 bases). CDR1 is SNHLY, CDR2 FYNNEI, per germline. The CDR3 loop spans 14 amino acids. Trimming removed 6 bases at V and 5 bases at J, with 14 bases between. CDR3 coding DNA: TGTGCCAGCAGCGCCGGGACACTTGATCAGCCCCAGCATTTT. It yields the protein CASSAGTLDQPQHF. The whole variable domain, filled in from reference TRBV2 and TRBJ1-5, reads EPEVTQTPSHQVTQMGQEVILRCVPISNHLYFYWYRQILGQKVEFLVSFYNNEISEKSEIFDDQFSVERPDGSNFTLKIRSTKLEDSAMYFCASSAGTLDQPQHFGDGTRLSIL.